This T cell receptor (beta chain) originates from a study of OX40 agonist ivuxolimab in advanced cancers. Whole-study results and caveats: Clonal expansion by week 6 occurred in CD4+ and CD8+ blood T cells (at 0.1 to 3.0 mg/kg). Averaged across samples, CD8+ T cells carried more expanded clones than CD4+ did.

In regard to this clone: What it binds is unknown.

The data were produced by immunoSEQ multiplex PCR, yet TCRdb's version contains in-frame clones alone and is incomplete. The data show around 79,000 clones, 88% seen once. Excluded were patients having autoimmune disease history or systemic immunosuppression. CDR3 size: 16 residues. Germline loops: CDR1 SGHRS, CDR2 YFSETQ. J gave up 9 bases and V 3 bases, and 14 bases lay outside the gene matches. The receptor comes from an adult with an advanced solid tumor such as melanoma, head and neck, liver or kidney cancer. The chain couples TRBV5-1 to TRBJ2-1; 8 nucleotides align to TRBD1. Sequenced here: CD4+ or CD8+ T cells sorted from blood, sampled in a trial of the OX40 agonist ivuxolimab. For the CDR3, the DNA is TGCGCCAGCAGCTATGGACGGACAGGGAAAGGTGGTGAGCAGTTCTTC. This translates into CASSYGRTGKGGEQFF. The full variable domain, in which reference TRBV5-1 and TRBJ2-1 provide the parts outside the CDR3, is KAGVTQTPRYLIKTRGQQVTLSCSPISGHRSVSWYQQTPGQGLQFLFEYFSETQRNKGNFPGRFSGRQFSNSRSEMNVSTLELGDSALYLCASSYGRTGKGGEQFFGPGTRLTVL.